This TCR beta chain originates from a study of a mutant IDH1 vaccine in newly diagnosed glioma (dated by TCRdb to about 2021). For context, the study as a whole: Of the approximately 30 treated patients, around 62% were male and 37.5% were female, and a mean age of around 40 years was recorded. For exploratory analyses, about 25 treated patients had longitudinal TCRB deep sequencing done wherever samples were available. Before enrollment, most patients had been given radiochemotherapy with temozolomide as standard therapy, while the rest had received either radiotherapy alone or temozolomide alone. Peripheral blood was drawn at six visits: V03 (baseline), V05, V07, V10, V12 and V13. The paper as a whole reports these results and caveats: Pseudoprogression appeared unrelated to alterations in the top peripheral T cell clonotypes detected by TCRB sequencing. The authors noted that analyses of patient blood samples could not be reproduced because of sample limitations. Selection of PBMC samples for TCRB deep sequencing was based on availability. Immune responses induced by the vaccine were seen in more than 85% of patients across multiple MHC alleles.

Only a few counts were recorded for this clone. Its specific antigen is unknown. The input lacks base qualities; no much larger clone sits a single base away. Relative to germline, V is 4 bases shorter and J is 0 bases shorter, with 21 bases between their ends. Spanning cysteine to phenylalanine, the CDR3 consists of 17 amino acids. The sequence is cut down to CDR3 DNA, 51 bases in frame from base 1. The germline V gene encodes CDR1 SQVTM and CDR2 ANQGSEA. The sample's time point, from its label and the paper: baseline, week 1 (first vaccination visit). Per the publication, the treatment or condition label means: pre-vaccination baseline after standard-of-care therapy. All donors had newly diagnosed IDH1-mutant astrocytomas of WHO grade 3 or 4 that showed loss of nuclear ATRX. The samples were drawn from NOA16, a multicentre, single-arm, open-label phase I trial in Germany that tested a mutant IDH1 peptide vaccine in humans for the first time. For immunogenicity testing, the blood drawn at visit V03 was used as the baseline sample. Genomic DNA for TCRB sequencing was extracted from EDTA blood using the DNeasy Blood and Tissue Kit.

Library preparation was by the immunoSEQ multiplex PCR assay. Following the manufacturer's protocol, the hsTCRB Kit was used to amplify rearranged TCR beta chain sequences. TCRB libraries were sequenced on an Illumina MiSeq. For the original study's pipeline: The kit vendor's proprietary platform handled demultiplexing, trimming and gene mapping. TCRdb carries this immuneACCESS record with in-frame sequences only. Its versions omit some clonotypes, under half of them owing to an unresolved V gene in the studies checked, with the rest unexplained. The V and J calls and clone size were taken over from that table, and D and trimming were inferred from the DNA. For this sample the table gives 90,000 to 95,000 clones, of which around four fifths were detected only once. Of the sample, approximately 8% falls within the top ten clones.

This clonotype originated in a woman between 45 and 65 years old with glioma. The rearrangement combines TRBV29-1 with TRBJ1-1; the D segment could be TRBD1, given 5 matching bases. The starting material was PBMCs, obtained from a glioma patient treated with radiotherapy, temozolomide or both. The sequence in DNA is TGCAGCGTTGCCAGACATCGGGGGGAGAGACTGAACACTGAAGCTTTCTTT. It specifies CSVARHRGERLNTEAFF.